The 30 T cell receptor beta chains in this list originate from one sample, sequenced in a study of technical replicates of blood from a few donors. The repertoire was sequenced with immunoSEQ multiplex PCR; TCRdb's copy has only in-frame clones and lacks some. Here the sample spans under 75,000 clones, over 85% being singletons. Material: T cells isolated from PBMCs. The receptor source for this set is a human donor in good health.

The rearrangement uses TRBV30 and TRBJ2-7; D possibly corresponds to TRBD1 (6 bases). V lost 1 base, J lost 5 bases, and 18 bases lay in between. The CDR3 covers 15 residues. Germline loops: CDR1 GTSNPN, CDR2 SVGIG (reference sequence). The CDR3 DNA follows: TGTGCCTGGAGTGGAGACCCTCTAGGGGACAACGAGCAGTACTTC. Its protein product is CAWSGDPLGDNEQYF.

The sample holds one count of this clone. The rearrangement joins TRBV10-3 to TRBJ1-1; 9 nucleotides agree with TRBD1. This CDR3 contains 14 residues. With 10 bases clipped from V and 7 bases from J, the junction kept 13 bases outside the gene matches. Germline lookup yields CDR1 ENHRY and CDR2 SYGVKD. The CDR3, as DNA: TGTGCCACCTCCTTGGGACAGGGTGAGGATGAAGCTTTCTTT. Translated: CATSLGQGEDEAFF.

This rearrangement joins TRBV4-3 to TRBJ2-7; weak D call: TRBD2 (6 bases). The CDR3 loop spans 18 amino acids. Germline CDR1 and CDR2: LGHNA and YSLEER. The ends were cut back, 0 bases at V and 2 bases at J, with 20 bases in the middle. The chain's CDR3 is CASSQEGPWREVAYEQYF. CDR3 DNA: TGCGCCAGCAGCCAAGAGGGGCCGTGGAGGGAGGTCGCCTACGAGCAGTACTTC.

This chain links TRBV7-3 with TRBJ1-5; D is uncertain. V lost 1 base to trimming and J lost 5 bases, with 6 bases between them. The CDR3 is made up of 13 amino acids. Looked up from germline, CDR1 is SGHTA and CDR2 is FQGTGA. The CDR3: CASSLNSYQPQHF. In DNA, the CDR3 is TGTGCCAGCAGCTTAAACAGTTATCAGCCCCAGCATTTT.

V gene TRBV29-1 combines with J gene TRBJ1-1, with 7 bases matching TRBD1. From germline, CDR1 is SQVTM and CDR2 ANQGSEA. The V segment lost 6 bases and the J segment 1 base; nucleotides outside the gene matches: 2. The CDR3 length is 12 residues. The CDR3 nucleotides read TGCAGCGTGGGGGACAGGAACACTGAAGCTTTCTTT. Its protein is CSVGDRNTEAFF. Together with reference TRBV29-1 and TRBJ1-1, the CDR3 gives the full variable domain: SAVISQKPSRDICQRGTSLTIQCQVDSQVTMMFWYRQQPGQSLTLIATANQGSEATYESGFVIDKFPISRPNLTFSTLTVSNMSPEDSSIYLCSVGDRNTEAFFGQGTRLTVV.

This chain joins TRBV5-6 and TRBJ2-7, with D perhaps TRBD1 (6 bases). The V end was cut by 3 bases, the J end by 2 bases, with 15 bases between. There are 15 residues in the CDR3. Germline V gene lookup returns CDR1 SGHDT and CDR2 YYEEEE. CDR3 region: CASSSVGAGTYEQYF. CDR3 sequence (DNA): TGTGCCAGCAGCTCCGTGGGGGCAGGGACCTACGAGCAGTACTTC.

In DNA form, the CDR3 reads TGCGCCAGCAGCTTGACTAGCTACGAGCAGTACTTC. As protein: CASSLTSYEQYF. This sequence joins TRBV5-1 and TRBJ2-7; D perhaps matches TRBD2 (5 bases). Trimming removed 1 base at V and 3 bases at J, with 5 bases between. This CDR3 has 12 amino acids. Germline loops: CDR1 SGHRS, CDR2 YFSETQ.

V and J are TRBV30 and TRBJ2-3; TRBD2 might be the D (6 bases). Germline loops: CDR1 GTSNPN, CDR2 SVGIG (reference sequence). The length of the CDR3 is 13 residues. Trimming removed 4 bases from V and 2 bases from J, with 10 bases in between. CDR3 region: CAWTGTYTDTQYF. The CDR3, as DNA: TGTGCCTGGACCGGGACTTACACAGATACGCAGTATTTT.

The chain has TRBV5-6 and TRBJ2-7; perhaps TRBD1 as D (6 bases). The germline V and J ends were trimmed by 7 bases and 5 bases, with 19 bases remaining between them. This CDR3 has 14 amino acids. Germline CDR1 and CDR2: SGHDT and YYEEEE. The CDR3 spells CASFQTGLYNEQYF. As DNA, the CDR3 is TGTGCCAGCTTCCAGACAGGCCTGTACAACGAGCAGTACTTC.

The DNA for the CDR3 is TGTGCCAGCAGTTTCCTTAGTTTCGGCAATCAGCCCCAGCATTTT. Its translation is CASSFLSFGNQPQHF. The chain is built from TRBV27 and TRBJ1-5; D is undetermined. The germline V gene has CDR1 MNHEY and CDR2 SMNVEV (reference sequence). V was shortened by 3 bases and J by 2 bases, with 11 bases between the two germline ends. The CDR3 runs to 15 residues.

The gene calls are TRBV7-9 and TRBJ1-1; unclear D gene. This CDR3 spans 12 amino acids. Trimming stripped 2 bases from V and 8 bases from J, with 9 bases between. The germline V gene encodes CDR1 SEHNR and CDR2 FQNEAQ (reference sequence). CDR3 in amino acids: CASSLRSREAFF. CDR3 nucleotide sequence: TGTGCCAGCAGCTTAAGGTCCAGGGAAGCTTTCTTT. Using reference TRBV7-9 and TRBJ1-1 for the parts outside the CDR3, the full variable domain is DTGVSQNPRHKITKRGQNVTFRCDPISEHNRLYWYRQTLGQGPEFLTYFQNEAQLEKSRLLSDRFSAERPKGSFSTLEIQRTEQGDSAMYLCASSLRSREAFFGQGTRLTVV.

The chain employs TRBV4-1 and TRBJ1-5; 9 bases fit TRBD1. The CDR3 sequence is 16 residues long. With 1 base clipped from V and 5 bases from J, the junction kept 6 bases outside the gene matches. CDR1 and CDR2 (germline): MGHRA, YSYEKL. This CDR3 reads CASSQGRTGVHQPQHF. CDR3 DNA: TGCGCCAGCAGCCAAGGGAGGACAGGGGTCCATCAGCCCCAGCATTTT.

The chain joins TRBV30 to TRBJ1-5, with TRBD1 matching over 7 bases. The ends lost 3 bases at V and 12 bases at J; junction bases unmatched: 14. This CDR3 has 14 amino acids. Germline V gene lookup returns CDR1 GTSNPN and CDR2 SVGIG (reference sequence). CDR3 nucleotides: TGTGCCTGGAGCACAGGGGCCGGTATATCGAGCCAGCATTTT. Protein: CAWSTGAGISSQHF. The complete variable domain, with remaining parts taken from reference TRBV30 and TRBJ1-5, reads SQTIHQWPATLVQPVGSPLSLECTVEGTSNPNLYWYRQAAGRGLQLLFYSVGIGQISSEVPQNLSASRPQDRQFILSSKKLLLSDSGFYLCAWSTGAGISSQHFGDGTRLSIL.

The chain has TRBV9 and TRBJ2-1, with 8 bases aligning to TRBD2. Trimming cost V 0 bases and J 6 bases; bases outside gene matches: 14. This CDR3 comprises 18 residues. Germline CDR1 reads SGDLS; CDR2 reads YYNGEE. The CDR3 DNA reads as TGTGCCAGCAGCGTAGAGGGGCAGGGAGCGGGAGAAGGCAATGAGCAGTTCTTC. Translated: CASSVEGQGAGEGNEQFF.

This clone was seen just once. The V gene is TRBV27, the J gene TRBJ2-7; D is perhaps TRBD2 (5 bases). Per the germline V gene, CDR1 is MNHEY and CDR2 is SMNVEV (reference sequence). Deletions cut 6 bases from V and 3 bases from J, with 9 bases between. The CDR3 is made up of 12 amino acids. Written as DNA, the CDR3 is TGTGCCAGCAGCTCACTAGGCTACGAGCAGTACTTC. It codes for CASSSLGYEQYF.

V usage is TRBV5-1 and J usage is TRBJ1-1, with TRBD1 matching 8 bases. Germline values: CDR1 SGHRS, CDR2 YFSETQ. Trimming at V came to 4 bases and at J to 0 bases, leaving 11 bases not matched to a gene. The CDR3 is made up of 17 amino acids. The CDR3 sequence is CASSLWQGGQVNTEAFF. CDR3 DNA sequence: TGCGCCAGCAGCCTCTGGCAGGGGGGACAGGTGAACACTGAAGCTTTCTTT.

CDR3 bases: TGTGCCAGTGACAGGGTGGGAAATGGCTACACCTTC. Its protein is CASDRVGNGYTF. This chain links TRBV28 with TRBJ1-2; 7 nucleotides match TRBD1. The V gene's germline CDR1 is MDHEN and CDR2 SYDVKM. This CDR3 contains 12 residues. Trimming cost V 9 bases and J 6 bases; bases outside gene matches: 7.

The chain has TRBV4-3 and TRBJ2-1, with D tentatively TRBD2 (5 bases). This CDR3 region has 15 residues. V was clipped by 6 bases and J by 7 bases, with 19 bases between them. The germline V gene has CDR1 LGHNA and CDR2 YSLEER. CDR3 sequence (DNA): TGCGCCAGCAGTCGAGGCGCAGGCAGAGGGAATGAGCAGTTCTTC. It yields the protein CASSRGAGRGNEQFF.

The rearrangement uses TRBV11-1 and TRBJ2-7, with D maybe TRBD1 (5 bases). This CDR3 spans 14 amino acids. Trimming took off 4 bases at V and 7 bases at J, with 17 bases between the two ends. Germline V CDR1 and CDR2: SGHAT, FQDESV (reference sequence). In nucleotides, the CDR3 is TGTGCCAGCAGCTCTAGGGGTTTCCTGGGGGAGCAGTACTTC. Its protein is CASSSRGFLGEQYF.

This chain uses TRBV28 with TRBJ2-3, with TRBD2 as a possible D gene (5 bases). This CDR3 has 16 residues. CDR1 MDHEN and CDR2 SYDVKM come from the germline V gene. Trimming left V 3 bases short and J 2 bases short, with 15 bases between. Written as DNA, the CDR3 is TGTGCCAGCAGTTTCGGGGTCCCCCAACTCACAGATACGCAGTATTTT. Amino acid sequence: CASSFGVPQLTDTQYF.

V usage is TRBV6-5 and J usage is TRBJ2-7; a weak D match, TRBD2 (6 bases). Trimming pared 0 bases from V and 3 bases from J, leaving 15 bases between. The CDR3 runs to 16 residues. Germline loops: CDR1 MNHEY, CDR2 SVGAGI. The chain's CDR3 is CASSYSTGDQDYEQYF. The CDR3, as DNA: TGTGCCAGCAGTTACTCGACGGGAGATCAAGACTACGAGCAGTACTTC.

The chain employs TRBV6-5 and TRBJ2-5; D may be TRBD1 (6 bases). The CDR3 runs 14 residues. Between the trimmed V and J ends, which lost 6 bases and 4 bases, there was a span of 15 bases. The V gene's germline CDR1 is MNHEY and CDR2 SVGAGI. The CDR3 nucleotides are TGTGCCAGCAGCTTACAGGGAGCTATAGAGACCCAGTACTTC. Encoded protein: CASSLQGAIETQYF.

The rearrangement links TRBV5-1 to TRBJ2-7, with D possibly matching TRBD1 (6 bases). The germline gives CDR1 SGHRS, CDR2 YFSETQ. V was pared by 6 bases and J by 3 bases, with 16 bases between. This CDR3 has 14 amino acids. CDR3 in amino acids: CASTVLAGDYEQYF. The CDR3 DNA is TGCGCCAGCACTGTTCTCGCAGGGGACTACGAGCAGTACTTC.

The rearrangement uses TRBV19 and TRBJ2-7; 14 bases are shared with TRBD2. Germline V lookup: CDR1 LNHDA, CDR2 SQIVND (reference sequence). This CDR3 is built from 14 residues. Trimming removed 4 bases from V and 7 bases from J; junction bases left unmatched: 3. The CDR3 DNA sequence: TGTGCCAGTAGTAGACTAGCGGGAGGGCTTGAGCAGTACTTC. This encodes CASSRLAGGLEQYF.

The CDR3 nucleotides read TGTGCCAGCAGCCAAGATTATGCGGGTAATGAAAAACTGTTTTTT. It is translated as CASSQDYAGNEKLFF. The V and J genes are TRBV14 and TRBJ1-4; D uncertain. The length of the CDR3 is 15 residues. V was pared by 0 bases and J by 4 bases, with 9 bases between. Germline V gives CDR1 SGHDN, CDR2 FVKESK.

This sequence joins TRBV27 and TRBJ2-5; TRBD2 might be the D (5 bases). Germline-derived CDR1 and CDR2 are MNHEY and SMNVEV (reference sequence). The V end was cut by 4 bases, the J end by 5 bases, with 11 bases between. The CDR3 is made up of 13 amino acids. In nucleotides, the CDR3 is TGTGCCAGCAGTTCCGCGACTATCGAGACCCAGTACTTC. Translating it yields CASSSATIETQYF.

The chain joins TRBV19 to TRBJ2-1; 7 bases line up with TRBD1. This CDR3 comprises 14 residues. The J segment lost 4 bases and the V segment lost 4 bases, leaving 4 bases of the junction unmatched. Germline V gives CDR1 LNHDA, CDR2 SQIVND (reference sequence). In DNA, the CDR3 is TGTGCCAGTAGTAGAGGGGGCCCTTACAATGAGCAGTTCTTC. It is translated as CASSRGGPYNEQFF.

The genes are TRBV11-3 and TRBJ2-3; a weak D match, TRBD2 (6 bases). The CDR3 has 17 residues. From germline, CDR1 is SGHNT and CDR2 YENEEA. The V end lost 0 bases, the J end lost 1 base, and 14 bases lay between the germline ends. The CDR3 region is CASSLDLTRYGTDTQYF. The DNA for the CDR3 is TGTGCCAGCAGCTTAGATCTGACTAGATATGGCACAGATACGCAGTATTTT. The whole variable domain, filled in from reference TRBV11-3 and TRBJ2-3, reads EAGVVQSPRYKIIEKKQPVAFWCNPISGHNTLYWYLQNLGQGPELLIRYENEEAVDDSQLPKDRFSAERLKGVDSTLKIQPAELGDSAVYLCASSLDLTRYGTDTQYFGPGTRLTVL.

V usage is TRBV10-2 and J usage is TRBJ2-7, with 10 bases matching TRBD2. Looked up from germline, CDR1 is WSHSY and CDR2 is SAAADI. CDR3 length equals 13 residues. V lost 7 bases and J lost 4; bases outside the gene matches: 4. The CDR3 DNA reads TGCGCCAGCACCATGACTAGCGGGTACGAGCAGTACTTC. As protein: CASTMTSGYEQYF.

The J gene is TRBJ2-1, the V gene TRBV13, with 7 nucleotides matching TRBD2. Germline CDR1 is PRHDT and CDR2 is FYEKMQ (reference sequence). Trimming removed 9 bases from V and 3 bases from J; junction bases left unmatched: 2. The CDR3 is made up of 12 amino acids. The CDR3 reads CARRTSYNEQFF. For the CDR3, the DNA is TGTGCCAGAAGGACTAGCTACAATGAGCAGTTCTTC.